One and the same sample provided the 10 T cell receptor beta chains below, sequenced in a study of monozygotic twins with inflammatory bowel disease. TCRdb derives one entry per CDR3 protein from the 5' RACE reads, leaving out DNA. The specimen's table records about 380,000 distinct CDR3 sequences. Sequenced material: blood. These TCRs come from a human donor with ulcerative colitis or Crohn's disease, or a healthy co-twin of an affected twin (not recorded which).

The V gene is TRBV11-2, the J gene TRBJ2-4; lacking DNA, the TRBD1 call made by TCRdb goes unchecked. CDR1 is SGHAT and CDR2 is FQNNGV in the germline V gene. CDR3 length: 15 amino acids. This CDR3 reads CASSSSGTGVIGTYF.

The CDR3 reads CASSKWTGALPNEQFF. The rearrangement uses TRBV7-9 and TRBJ2-1. The germline V gene encodes CDR1 SEHNR and CDR2 FQNEAQ (reference sequence). The length of the CDR3 is 16 residues.

The rearrangement uses TRBV28 and TRBJ1-6; TCRdb picks TRBD1, but there is no DNA to check that call. Germline V gives CDR1 MDHEN, CDR2 SYDVKM. The CDR3 has 15 residues. Here the CDR3 reads CASSSWTGVNSPLHF.

The rearrangement uses TRBV5-1 and TRBJ2-3; TCRdb calls TRBD1, which cannot be checked without DNA. The CDR3 contains 18 residues. Germline CDR1 is SGHRS and CDR2 is YFSETQ. CDR3 sequence reads: CASSLGDRNLRSTDTQYF. Full variable domain (missing parts from reference TRBV5-1 and TRBJ2-3): KAGVTQTPRYLIKTRGQQVTLSCSPISGHRSVSWYQQTPGQGLQFLFEYFSETQRNKGNFPGRFSGRQFSNSRSEMNVSTLELGDSALYLCASSLGDRNLRSTDTQYFGPGTRLTVL.

CDR3 region: CASSPRAENYGYTF. The chain links TRBV18 to TRBJ1-2; TCRdb indicates TRBD1, and absent DNA this call remains unverified. Germline CDR1 reads KGHSH; CDR2 reads LQKENI. The CDR3 runs 14 residues.

This chain connects TRBV6-5 to TRBJ2-7; lacking DNA, the TRBD2 call made by TCRdb goes unchecked. Germline V gives CDR1 MNHEY, CDR2 SVGAGI. This CDR3 has 15 residues. Here the CDR3 reads CASSSQLGDLGEQYF.

The CDR3 spells CASSFRQPNQPQHF. V is TRBV28 and J is TRBJ1-5. This CDR3 comprises 14 residues. The germline V gene has CDR1 MDHEN and CDR2 SYDVKM.

The chain carries TRBV5-1 and TRBJ1-6; the TCRdb call, TRBD1, lacks DNA for checking. Germline V gives CDR1 SGHRS, CDR2 YFSETQ. This CDR3 region has 15 residues. This chain's CDR3 is CASRPGQVQGRPLHF.

The chain's CDR3 is CASRPLSGTKNIQYF. V gene TRBV27 combines with J gene TRBJ2-4; TCRdb's assignment of TRBD1 cannot be checked, as there is no DNA. The CDR3 totals 15 residues. CDR1 is MNHEY, CDR2 SMNVEV, per germline (reference sequence).

The V call is TRBV28, the J call TRBJ1-5. Germline values: CDR1 MDHEN, CDR2 SYDVKM. CDR3 size: 16 residues. CDR3 sequence: CASSFLSRASNQPQHF. Variable domain in full (rest from reference TRBV28 and TRBJ1-5): DVKVTQSSRYLVKRTGEKVFLECVQDMDHENMFWYRQDPGLGLRLIYFSYDVKMKEKGDIPEGYSVSREKKERFSLILESASTNQTSMYLCASSFLSRASNQPQHFGDGTRLSIL.